Here is one T cell receptor beta chain with its context. Its antigen is currently not known. Base qualities are missing; no much larger clone stands one base away. This sample was taken from a study of blood T cell repertoires in COVID-19 (dated by TCRdb to between 2020 and 2021). Background for the entire study: Samples covering the acute and convalescent phases of COVID-19 were provided by collaborators in the United States, Italy and Spain. HLA class I and class II types, where available, came from metadata supplied by the sample provider rather than from assay-based typing. The prospective study material was composed of cDNA or gDNA derived from T cells, B-cell-depleted T cells, or PBMCs. Subjects who had been exposed to COVID-19, were actively infected with it, or had recovered from it provided the deeply sampled blood TCRbeta repertoires that made up the dataset. The repertoires were released in a freely available public database meant as a resource for research on the immune response to SARS-CoV-2. A de-identified subject ID, COVID-19 status, age in years and sex were almost always included in the sample metadata. Samples were obtained from the ongoing ImmuneRACE study (first 160 participants) and from 950 to 1,500 subjects provided by 6 global collaborators. Broad study findings and their caveats: Clinical and demographic metadata were provided uncurated, with the amount varying by source and participant.

TCRbeta CDR3 regions were amplified from genomic DNA by means of the immunoSEQ Assay, a bias-controlled multiplex PCR. The authors processed their data as follows. Within the assay, amplification of reference gene primers was used to estimate how many nucleated cells each sample contained. To quantify the absolute abundance of each unique TCRbeta CDR3 rearrangement, sequence reads were collapsed and filtered. For each sample, productive Simpson clonality was calculated by taking the square root of Simpson's diversity index across productive rearrangements. The table comes from immuneACCESS by way of TCRdb, which keeps in-frame sequences with V and J called. Part of the clones is missing from these tables; in studies checked, under half for an unresolved V gene and the rest for unknown reasons. That table gives V, J and clone size, and the DNA gave D and trimming. The sample table lists under 80,000 clones, around 79% of them with a count of one. Of the sample, 11% is held by the ten largest clones.

Each collaborating institution followed its own protocols to collect whole blood in K2EDTA tubes. For TCRbeta analysis, collaborator samples were shipped as frozen whole blood, as isolated PBMCs, or as DNA extracted from either sample type. Sequencing input: peripheral blood. The TCR was taken from a man between 50 and 59 years old with acute or convalescent COVID-19.

CDR3 protein: CASSLTDRDPDTQYF. The bases are TGTGCCAGCAGTTTAACAGACAGGGATCCAGATACGCAGTATTTT. The rearrangement combines TRBV6-5 with TRBJ2-3; a stretch of 7 junction bases matches TRBD1. From the cysteine up to the phenylalanine, the CDR3 has a length of 15 residues. The only DNA kept is the CDR3, 45 bases in frame from the first base. CDR1 MNHEY and CDR2 SVGAGI are derived from the germline V gene. V is pruned by 4 bases and J by 4 bases, leaving 8 bases of the junction without a gene match.